The 3 T cell receptor beta chains listed next were all sequenced from one sample in a study of read filtering for tumor transcriptome and immune sequencing. The library was built from roughly 400 ng RNA with molecular barcoded adaptors for alpha/delta and beta/gamma chains. TCRdb re-called the reads with MiXCR, one entry per CDR3 protein. The data hold 120,000 or so distinct CDR3 sequences, with 10% to 15% observed a single time. The material sequenced was a population of CD138-negative cells sorted from bone marrow. The source is a donor at least 40 years old with multiple myeloma.

The rearrangement joins TRBV4-1 to TRBJ2-4; 13 nucleotides match TRBD2. Germline loops: CDR1 MGHRA, CDR2 YSYEKL. This CDR3 contains 13 residues. V lost 3 bases and J lost 16; bases outside the gene matches: 6. The CDR3 reads CASSQTSGGRRYF. The CDR3 nucleotides are TGCGCCAGCAGCCAGACTAGCGGGGGGCGACGCTACTTC.

This clonotype occurred many times. The chain joins TRBV6-9 to TRBJ1-1; weak D call: TRBD1 (5 bases). This CDR3 spans 14 amino acids. Germline V gives CDR1 MNHGY, CDR2 SVAAGI. Trimming took 4 bases from V and 1 from J, leaving 10 bases between them. The CDR3 loop reads CASSFPGQNTEAFF. The CDR3 DNA follows: TGTGCCAGCAGTTTCCCTGGACAGAACACTGAAGCTTTCTTT.

The table lists this clonotype with a few counts. V is TRBV19 and J is TRBJ1-5; D unclear. This CDR3 is 13 amino acids long. Germline V gene sequence: CDR1 LNHDA, CDR2 SQIVND (reference sequence). With 3 bases removed from V and 2 bases from J, the gap between germline ends came to 5 bases. CDR3 in DNA: TGTGCCAGTAGTATTGGTGGCAATCAGCCCCAGCATTTT. It encodes CASSIGGNQPQHF.